This TCR beta chain was retrieved from a study of HIV-infected patients and healthy controls. Study-level points and caveats: Donor HLA types were not determined in the study. During therapy, HIV-associated CDR3s fell significantly in frequency, while CMV-associated CDR3s did not change significantly.

This CDR3 region has 14 residues. V lost 4 bases to trimming and J lost 6 bases; unmatched junction nucleotides: 8. From germline, CDR1 is LNHDA and CDR2 SQIVND (reference sequence). This clonotype was observed at least ten times. What it binds is unknown. Whole blood was used without fractionation, so all unsorted peripheral T cells were included. Roughly 11 uninfected healthy donors were sampled as controls, a few sampled twice around three months apart. Reverse transcription used about 500 ng RNA and constant-region primers for alpha and beta. Using multiplexing indices, alpha and beta chain libraries were generated apart by chain-specific third strand synthesis. Second strand DNA was synthesized using a primer at the SP2 site. From the 5' RACE reads, TCRdb called clonotypes with MiXCR, one entry per CDR3 protein. The data contain roughly 22,000 distinct CDR3 sequences, 7.5% to 10% of them seen just once; the ten biggest clones take up 3% to 4.5%.

The chain combines TRBV19 with TRBJ1-2, with TRBD1 identical over 7 bases. The sample taken for sequencing was blood. The clonotype comes from an adult in good health. This chain's CDR3 is CASSNSGGSHGYTF. The CDR3 DNA follows: TGTGCCAGTAGTAACTCAGGGGGATCTCATGGCTACACCTTC. Variable domain in full (rest from reference TRBV19 and TRBJ1-2): DGGITQSPKYLFRKEGQNVTLSCEQNLNHDAMYWYRQDPGQGLRLIYYSQIVNDFQKGDIAEGYSVSREKKESFPLTVTSAQKNPTAFYLCASSNSGGSHGYTFGSGTRLTVV.